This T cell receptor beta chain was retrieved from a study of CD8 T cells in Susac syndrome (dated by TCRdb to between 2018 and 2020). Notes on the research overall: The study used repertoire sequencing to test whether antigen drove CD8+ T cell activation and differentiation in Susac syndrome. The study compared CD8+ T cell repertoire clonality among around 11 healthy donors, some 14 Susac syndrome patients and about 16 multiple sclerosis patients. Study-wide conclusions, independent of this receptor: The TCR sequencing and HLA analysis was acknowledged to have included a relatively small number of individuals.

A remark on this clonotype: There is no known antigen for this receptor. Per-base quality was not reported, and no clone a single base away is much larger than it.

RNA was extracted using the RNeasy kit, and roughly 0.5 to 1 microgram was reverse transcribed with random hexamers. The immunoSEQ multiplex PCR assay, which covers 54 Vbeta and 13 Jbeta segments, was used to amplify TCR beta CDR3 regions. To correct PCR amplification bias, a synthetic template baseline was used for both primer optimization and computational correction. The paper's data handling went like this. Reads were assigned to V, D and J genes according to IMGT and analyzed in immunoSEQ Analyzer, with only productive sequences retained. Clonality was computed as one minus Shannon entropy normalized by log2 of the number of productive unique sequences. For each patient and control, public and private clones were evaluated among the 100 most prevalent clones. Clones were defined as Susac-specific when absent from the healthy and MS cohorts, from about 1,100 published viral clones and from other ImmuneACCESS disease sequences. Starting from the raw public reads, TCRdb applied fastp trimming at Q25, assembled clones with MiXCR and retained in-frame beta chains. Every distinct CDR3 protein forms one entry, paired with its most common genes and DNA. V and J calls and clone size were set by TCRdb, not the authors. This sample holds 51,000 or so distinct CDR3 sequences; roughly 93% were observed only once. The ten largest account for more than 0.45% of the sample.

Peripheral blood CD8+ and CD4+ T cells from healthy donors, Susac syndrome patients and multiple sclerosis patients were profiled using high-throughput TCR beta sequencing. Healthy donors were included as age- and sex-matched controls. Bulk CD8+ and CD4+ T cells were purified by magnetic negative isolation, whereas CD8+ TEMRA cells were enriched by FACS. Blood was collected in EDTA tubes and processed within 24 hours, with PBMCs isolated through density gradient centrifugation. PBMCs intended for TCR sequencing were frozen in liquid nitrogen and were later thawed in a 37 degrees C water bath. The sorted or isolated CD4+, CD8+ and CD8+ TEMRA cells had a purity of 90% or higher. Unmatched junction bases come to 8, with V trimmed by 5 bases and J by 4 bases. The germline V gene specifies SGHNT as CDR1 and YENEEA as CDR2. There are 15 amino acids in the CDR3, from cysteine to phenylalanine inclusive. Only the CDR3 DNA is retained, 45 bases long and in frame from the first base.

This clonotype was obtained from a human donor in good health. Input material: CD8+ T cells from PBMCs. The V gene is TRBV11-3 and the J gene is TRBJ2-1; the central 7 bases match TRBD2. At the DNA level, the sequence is TGTGCCAGCAGCCACGAACTGGGGGGGTACAATGAGCAGTTCTTC. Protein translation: CASSHELGGYNEQFF.